This T cell receptor beta chain was recorded in a study of blood T cell repertoires in COVID-19. V lost 7 bases, J lost 1 base, and 10 bases lay in between. Germline V gene data show CDR1 as MNHEY and CDR2 as SVGAGI. The CDR3 runs to 13 residues. Authors' data handling: Estimated nucleated cell counts came from reference gene primer amplification. The table came from immunoSEQ multiplex PCR; TCRdb's copy has only in-frame clones and leaves some out. V and J calls and clone size come straight from that table; D and trimming were deduced from the DNA. The sample shows some 42,000 clones, over 60% of them seen only once.

The TCR was taken from a woman in her 70s with acute or convalescent COVID-19. The chain couples TRBV6-5 to TRBJ1-1, with D possibly TRBD1 on 5 matching bases. The sample consisted of peripheral blood. Written as DNA, the CDR3 is TGTGCCAGCATTCTCACAGGGAACACTGAAGCTTTCTTT. It specifies CASILTGNTEAFF.